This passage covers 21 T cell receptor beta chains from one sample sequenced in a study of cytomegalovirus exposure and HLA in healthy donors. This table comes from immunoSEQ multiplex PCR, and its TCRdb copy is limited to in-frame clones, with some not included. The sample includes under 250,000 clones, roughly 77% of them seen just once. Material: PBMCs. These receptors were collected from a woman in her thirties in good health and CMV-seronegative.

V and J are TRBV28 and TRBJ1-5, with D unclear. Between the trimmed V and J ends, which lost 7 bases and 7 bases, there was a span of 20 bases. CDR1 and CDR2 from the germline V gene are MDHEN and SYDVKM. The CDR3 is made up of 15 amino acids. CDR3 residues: CASTRKPGGRQPQHF. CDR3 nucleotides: TGTGCCAGCACTCGAAAACCGGGAGGGCGGCAGCCCCAGCATTTT.

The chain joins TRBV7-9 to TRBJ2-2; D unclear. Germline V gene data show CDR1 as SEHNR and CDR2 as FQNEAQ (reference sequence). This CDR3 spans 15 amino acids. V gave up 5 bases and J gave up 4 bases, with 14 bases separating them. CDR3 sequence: CASSPATVTTGELFF. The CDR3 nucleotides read TGTGCCAGCAGCCCAGCTACAGTTACCACCGGGGAGCTGTTTTTT. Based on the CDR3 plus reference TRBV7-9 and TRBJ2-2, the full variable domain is DTGVSQNPRHKITKRGQNVTFRCDPISEHNRLYWYRQTLGQGPEFLTYFQNEAQLEKSRLLSDRFSAERPKGSFSTLEIQRTEQGDSAMYLCASSPATVTTGELFFGEGSRLTVL.

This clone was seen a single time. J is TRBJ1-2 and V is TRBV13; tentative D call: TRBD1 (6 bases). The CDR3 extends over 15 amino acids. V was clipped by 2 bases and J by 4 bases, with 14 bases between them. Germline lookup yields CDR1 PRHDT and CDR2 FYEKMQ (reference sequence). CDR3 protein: CASSLQARGIYGYTF. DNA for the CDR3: TGTGCCAGCAGCTTACAGGCCAGGGGTATCTATGGCTACACCTTC. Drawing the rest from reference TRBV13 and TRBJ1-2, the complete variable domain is AAGVIQSPRHLIKEKRETATLKCYPIPRHDTVYWYQQGPGQDPQFLISFYEKMQSDKGSIPDRFSAQQFSDYHSELNMSSLELGDSALYFCASSLQARGIYGYTFGSGTRLTVV.

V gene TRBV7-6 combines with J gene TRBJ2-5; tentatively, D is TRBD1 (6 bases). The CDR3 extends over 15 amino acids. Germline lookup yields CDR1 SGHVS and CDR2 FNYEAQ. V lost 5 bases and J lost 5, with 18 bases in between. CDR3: CASSAHTGSGETQYF. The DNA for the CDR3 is TGTGCCAGCAGCGCCCATACAGGGTCAGGTGAGACCCAGTACTTC.

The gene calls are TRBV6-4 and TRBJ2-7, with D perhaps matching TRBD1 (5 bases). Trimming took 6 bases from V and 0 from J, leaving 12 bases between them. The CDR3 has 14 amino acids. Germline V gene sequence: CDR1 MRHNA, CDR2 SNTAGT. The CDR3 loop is CASSETGSSYEQYF. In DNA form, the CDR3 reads TGTGCCAGCAGCGAAACAGGTAGCTCCTACGAGCAGTACTTC.

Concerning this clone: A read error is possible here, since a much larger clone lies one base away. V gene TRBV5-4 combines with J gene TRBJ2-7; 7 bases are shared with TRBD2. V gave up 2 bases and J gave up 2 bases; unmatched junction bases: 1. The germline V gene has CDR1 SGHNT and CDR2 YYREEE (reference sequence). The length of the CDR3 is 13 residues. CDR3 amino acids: CASSFAGAYEQYF. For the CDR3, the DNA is TGTGCCAGCAGCTTTGCGGGGGCCTACGAGCAGTACTTC.

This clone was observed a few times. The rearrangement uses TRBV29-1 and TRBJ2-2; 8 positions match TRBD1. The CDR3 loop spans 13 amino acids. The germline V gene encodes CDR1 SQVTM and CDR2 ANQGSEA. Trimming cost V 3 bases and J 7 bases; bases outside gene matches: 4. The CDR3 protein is CSVDRGLGGELFF. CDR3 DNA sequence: TGCAGCGTTGACAGGGGGCTCGGCGGGGAGCTGTTTTTT.

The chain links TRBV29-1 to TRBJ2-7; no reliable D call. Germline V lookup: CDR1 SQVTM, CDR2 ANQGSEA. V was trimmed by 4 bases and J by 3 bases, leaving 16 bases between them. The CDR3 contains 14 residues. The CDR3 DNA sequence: TGCAGCGTTGCCGGCCTGAGTCCAGGCTACGAGCAGTACTTC. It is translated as CSVAGLSPGYEQYF.

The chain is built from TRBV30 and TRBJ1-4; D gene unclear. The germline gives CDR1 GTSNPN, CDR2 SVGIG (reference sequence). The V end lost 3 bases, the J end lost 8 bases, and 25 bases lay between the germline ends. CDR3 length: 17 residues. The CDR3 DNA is TGTGCCTGGAGCTTTTCTCTTAGTACTCCCGAGAGGGAAAAACTGTTTTTT. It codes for CAWSFSLSTPEREKLFF.

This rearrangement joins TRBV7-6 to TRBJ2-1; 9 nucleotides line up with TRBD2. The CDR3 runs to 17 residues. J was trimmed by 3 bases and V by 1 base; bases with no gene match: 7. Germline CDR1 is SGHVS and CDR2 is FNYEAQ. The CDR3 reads CASSLGGRTSVYNEQFF. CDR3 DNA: TGTGCCAGCAGCTTAGGGGGTAGGACTAGCGTCTACAATGAGCAGTTCTTC.

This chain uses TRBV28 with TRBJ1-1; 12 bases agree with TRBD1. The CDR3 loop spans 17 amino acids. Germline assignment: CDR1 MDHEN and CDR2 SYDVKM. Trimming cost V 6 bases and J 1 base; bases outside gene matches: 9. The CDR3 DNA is TGTGCCAGCAGGCCCACCGGGACAGGGGGCGAGAACACTGAAGCTTTCTTT. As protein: CASRPTGTGGENTEAFF.

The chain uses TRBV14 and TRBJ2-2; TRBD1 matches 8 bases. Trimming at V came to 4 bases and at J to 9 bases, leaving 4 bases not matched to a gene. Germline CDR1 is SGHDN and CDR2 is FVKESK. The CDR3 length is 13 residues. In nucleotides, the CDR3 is TGTGCCAGCAGCCCGCGGACAGGGAGGGAGCTGTTTTTT. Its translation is CASSPRTGRELFF. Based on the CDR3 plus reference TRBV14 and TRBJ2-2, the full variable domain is EAGVTQFPSHSVIEKGQTVTLRCDPISGHDNLYWYRRVMGKEIKFLLHFVKESKQDESGMPNNRFLAERTGGTYSTLKVQPAELEDSGVYFCASSPRTGRELFFGEGSRLTVL.

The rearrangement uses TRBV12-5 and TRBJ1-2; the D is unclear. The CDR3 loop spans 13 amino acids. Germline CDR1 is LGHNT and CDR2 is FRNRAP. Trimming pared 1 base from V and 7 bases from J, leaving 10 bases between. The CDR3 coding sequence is TGTGCTAGTGGTTTGGGCAGTTCGGGTGGCTACACCTTC. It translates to CASGLGSSGGYTF.

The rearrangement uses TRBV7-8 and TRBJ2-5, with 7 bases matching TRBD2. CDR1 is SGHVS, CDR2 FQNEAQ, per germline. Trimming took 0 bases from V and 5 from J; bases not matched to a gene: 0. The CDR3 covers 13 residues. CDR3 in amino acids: CASSLASGETQYF. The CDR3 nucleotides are TGTGCCAGCAGCTTAGCTAGCGGGGAGACCCAGTACTTC.

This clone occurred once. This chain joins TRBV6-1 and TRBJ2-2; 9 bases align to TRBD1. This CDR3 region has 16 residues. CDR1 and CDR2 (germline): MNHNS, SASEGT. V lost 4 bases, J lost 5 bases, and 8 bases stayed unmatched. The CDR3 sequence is CASSGPGTGSTGELFF. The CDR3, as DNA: TGTGCCAGCAGTGGTCCCGGGACAGGGTCAACCGGGGAGCTGTTTTTT.

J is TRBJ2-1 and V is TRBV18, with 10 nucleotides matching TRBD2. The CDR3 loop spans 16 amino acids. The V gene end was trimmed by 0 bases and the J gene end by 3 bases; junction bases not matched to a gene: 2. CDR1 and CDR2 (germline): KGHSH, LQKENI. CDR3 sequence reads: CASSPPGLALYNEQFF. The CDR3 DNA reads TGTGCCAGCTCACCACCGGGACTAGCGCTCTACAATGAGCAGTTCTTC.

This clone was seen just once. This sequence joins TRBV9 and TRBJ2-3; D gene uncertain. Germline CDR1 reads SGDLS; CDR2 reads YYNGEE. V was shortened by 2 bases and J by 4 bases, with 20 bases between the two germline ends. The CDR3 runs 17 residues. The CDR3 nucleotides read TGTGCCAGCAGCGTTAGCCCCGGCAGCGTTCGGCCAGATACGCAGTATTTT. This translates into CASSVSPGSVRPDTQYF.

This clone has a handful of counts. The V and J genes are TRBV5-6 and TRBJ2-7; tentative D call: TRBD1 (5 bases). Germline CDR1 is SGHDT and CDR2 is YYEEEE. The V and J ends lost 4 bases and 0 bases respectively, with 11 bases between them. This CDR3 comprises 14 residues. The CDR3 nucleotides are TGTGCCAGCAGCCCTGGACACCTCTCCTACGAGCAGTACTTC. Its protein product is CASSPGHLSYEQYF.

The CDR3 region has the DNA TGTGCCAGCAGCTTAGCGGAGGGATCCGAGCAGTACTTC. It translates to CASSLAEGSEQYF. This chain links TRBV7-6 with TRBJ2-7, with D perhaps matching TRBD2 (6 bases). Per germline, CDR1 SGHVS and CDR2 FNYEAQ. The CDR3 contains 13 residues. V was shortened by 0 bases and J by 6 bases, with 9 bases between the two germline ends.

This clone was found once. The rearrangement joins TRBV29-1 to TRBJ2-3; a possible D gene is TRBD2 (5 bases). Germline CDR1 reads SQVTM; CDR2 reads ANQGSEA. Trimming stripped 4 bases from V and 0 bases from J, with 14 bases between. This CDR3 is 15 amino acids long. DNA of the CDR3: TGCAGCGTTGGCTCCGGGAATCCTAGCACAGATACGCAGTATTTT. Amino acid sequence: CSVGSGNPSTDTQYF.

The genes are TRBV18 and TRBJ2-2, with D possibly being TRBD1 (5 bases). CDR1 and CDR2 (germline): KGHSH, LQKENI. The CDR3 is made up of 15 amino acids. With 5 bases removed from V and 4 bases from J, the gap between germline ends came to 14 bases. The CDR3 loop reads CASSTDTYTTGELFF. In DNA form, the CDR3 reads TGTGCCAGCTCAACGGACACTTATACCACCGGGGAGCTGTTTTTT.